The T cell receptor (beta chain) under discussion was sequenced for a study of neurological immune-mediated disorders. Study background: There were some 35 multiple sclerosis patients. Of these, approximately 30 had relapsing-remitting MS and 3 had secondary progressive MS. Study-wide findings and caveats: The most TCR clonal expansion was seen in HTLV-1-associated myelopathy, and the least was seen in multiple sclerosis, which fell below healthy controls. With the multiple sclerosis repertoire cluster, neither clinical nor MRI features showed any association.

The germline CDR1 and CDR2 sequences are DFQATT and SNEGSKA (reference sequence). The length of the CDR3 is 13 residues. V shed 1 base and J shed 1 base, with 7 bases lying between them. The team produced cDNA through 5'RACE using 10-nucleotide random UMIs. TCRdb processed the 5' RACE reads anew with MiXCR; each CDR3 protein has one entry. The table shows around 69,000 distinct CDR3 sequences, with around 3.7% occurring only once. The sample holds many counts of this clonotype. Its antigen remains unidentified. This clonotype was obtained from a man between 35 and 55 years old with multiple sclerosis. The sample consisted of PBMCs. The gene calls are TRBV20-1 and TRBJ1-1; D is unresolved. CDR3 sequence: CSARVEPNTEAFF. The CDR3 nucleotides read TGCAGTGCTAGAGTAGAACCGAACACTGAAGCTTTCTTT.